This entry lists 18 T cell receptor beta chains sequenced from one sample in a study of blood T cells in healthy people across ages. For the second PCR, which ran for roughly 7 to 11 cycles, a sample-barcoded 5' primer and a J-beta primer mix were used. TCRdb processed the 5' RACE reads anew with MiXCR; each CDR3 protein has one entry. The table records around 850,000 distinct CDR3 sequences, roughly 40% of them present only once. Sequencing was done on a sample of blood. These receptors all stem from a man aged 18 to 35 in good health.

The chain carries TRBV4-3 and TRBJ2-1, with 7 bases aligning to TRBD1. This CDR3 has 13 residues. V was clipped by 3 bases and J by 6 bases; unmatched bases: 2. Per germline, CDR1 LGHNA and CDR2 YSLEER. The CDR3 region is CASSQWDSNEQFF. The CDR3 DNA reads as TGCGCCAGCAGCCAGTGGGACAGCAATGAGCAGTTCTTC.

This clonotype was seen only a few times. The V call is TRBV12-3 or TRBV12-4, the J call TRBJ1-1; TRBD1 is a possible D gene (5 bases). This CDR3 is 13 amino acids long. Trimming pared 4 bases from V and 1 base from J, leaving 7 bases between. CDR3 residues: CASSWGSNTEAFF. CDR3 DNA: TGTGCCAGCAGTTGGGGCTCGAACACTGAAGCTTTCTTT.

Only a few counts were recorded for this clonotype. DNA for the CDR3: TGTGCCAGCACCACCCGGGGGGGAAACTACAATGAGCAGTTCTTC. Translated: CASTTRGGNYNEQFF. The chain is built from TRBV6-5 and TRBJ2-1; 8 bases are a match to TRBD2. Germline CDR1 reads MNHEY; CDR2 reads SVGAGI. J lost 3 bases, V lost 7 bases, and 8 bases had no gene match. This CDR3 has 15 residues.

With regard to this clonotype: The germline gene is not matched at one end of the junction; a read error may be the cause. The gene calls are TRBV4-2 and TRBJ2-3; no definite D call. CDR3 length: 15 amino acids. Germline lookup yields CDR1 LGHNA and CDR2 YNFKEQ. CDR3 residues: CASSQDRRTRDMQYF. CDR3 in DNA: TGTGCCAGCAGCCAAGATCGAAGGACGCGAGATATGCAGTATTTT.

This clonotype occurred many times. V and J are TRBV20-1 and TRBJ1-4, with 8 bases lining up with TRBD1. The V gene's germline CDR1 is DFQATT and CDR2 SNEGSKA (reference sequence). The ends lost 2 bases at V and 3 bases at J; junction bases unmatched: 11. There are 17 residues in the CDR3. This CDR3 reads CSARRMDRASPNEKLFF. In nucleotides, the CDR3 is TGCAGTGCTAGAAGGATGGACAGGGCCTCTCCTAATGAAAAACTGTTTTTT.

This clonotype was seen repeatedly, ten times or more. The chain links TRBV5-1 to TRBJ2-7; possible D gene TRBD1, 5 bases. This CDR3 is 14 amino acids long. Germline lookup yields CDR1 SGHRS and CDR2 YFSETQ. V lost 0 bases and J 0 bases, leaving 7 bases between the germline ends. For the CDR3, the DNA is TGCGCCAGCAGCTTGGTAGACAGCTCCTACGAGCAGTACTTC. Translation gives CASSLVDSSYEQYF.

A word on this clonotype: A much larger clone differs by one base, so this may be a read error. The chain uses TRBV20-1 and TRBJ2-5; D tentatively reads TRBD1 or TRBD2 (5 bases each). Between the trimmed V and J ends, which lost 2 bases and 11 bases, there was a span of 18 bases. The CDR3 has 13 residues. Germline CDR1 is DFQATT and CDR2 is SNEGSKA (reference sequence). The CDR3 sequence: CSARHMRGNEQYF. In DNA, the CDR3 is TGCAGTGCTAGACACATGAGGGGCAATGAGCAGTACTTC.

This sequence joins TRBV11-2 and TRBJ2-5; 7 bases map to TRBD1. Per the germline V gene, CDR1 is SGHAT and CDR2 is FQNNGV. This CDR3 contains 13 residues. After removal of 5 bases from V and 11 bases from J, the junction contained 11 bases not matched to a gene. CDR3 loop: CASSGTAHNEQYF. The CDR3 DNA sequence: TGTGCCAGCAGCGGGACAGCTCACAATGAGCAGTACTTC. The full variable domain, in which reference TRBV11-2 and TRBJ2-5 provide the parts outside the CDR3, is EAGVAQSPRYKIIEKRQSVAFWCNPISGHATLYWYQQILGQGPKLLIQFQNNGVVDDSQLPKDRFSAERLKGVDSTLKIQPAKLEDSAVYLCASSGTAHNEQYFGPGTRLLVL.

Comments on this clonotype: This may be a read error, as it is one base from a much larger clone. The genes are TRBV20-1 and TRBJ2-1; 12 bases are shared with TRBD2. CDR1 is DFQATT and CDR2 is SNEGSKA in the germline V gene (reference sequence). The CDR3 consists of 16 residues. DNA of the CDR3: TGCAGTGCTAGAAGCAGGACTAGCGGGGCCTCCAATGAGCGGTTCTTC. It encodes CSARSRTSGASNERFF.

A note on this clonotype: A much larger clone sits a single nucleotide away, making a read error possible. The gene calls are TRBV12-3 or TRBV12-4 and TRBJ1-2; D perhaps matches TRBD1 (6 bases). V lost 6 bases to trimming and J lost 8 bases, with 16 bases between them. CDR3 size: 13 residues. This CDR3 is CASRLPGVEGYTF. DNA for the CDR3: TGTGCCAGCAGGTTACCAGGGGTAGAGGGCTACACCTTC.

There are a few counts of this clonotype. The rearrangement links TRBV2 to TRBJ1-5; tentatively, D is TRBD1 (6 bases). Germline-derived CDR1 and CDR2 are SNHLY and FYNNEI. V was clipped by 6 bases and J by 6 bases, with 12 bases between them. The CDR3 totals 13 residues. CDR3 sequence reads: CASSSRGSQPQHF. The CDR3 DNA follows: TGTGCCAGCAGCTCCAGGGGAAGTCAGCCCCAGCATTTT.

This clonotype was picked up many times. The V and J genes are TRBV5-1 and TRBJ2-7; D gene unclear. The V end lost 4 bases, the J end lost 3 bases, and 14 bases lay between the germline ends. The CDR3 contains 14 residues. Germline V gene data show CDR1 as SGHRS and CDR2 as YFSETQ. The CDR3 reads CASSPQGSDYEQYF. CDR3 sequence (DNA): TGCGCCAGCAGCCCGCAAGGGTCCGACTACGAGCAGTACTTC.

The CDR3 coding sequence is TGTGCCAGCGCTAGGGCGTTTACAGCGAACACCGGGGAGCTGTTTTTT. Encoded protein: CASARAFTANTGELFF. The V call is TRBV9, the J call TRBJ2-2, with D unclear. Trimming removed 7 bases at V and 0 bases at J, with 16 bases between. The CDR3 consists of 16 residues. Germline V gene sequence: CDR1 SGDLS, CDR2 YYNGEE.

The chain combines TRBV28 with TRBJ2-7; D may be TRBD1 or TRBD2 (6 bases each). Germline values: CDR1 MDHEN, CDR2 SYDVKM. The CDR3 is 15 amino acids. V was pared by 2 bases and J by 4 bases, with 15 bases between. The chain's CDR3 is CASSLEWVGGYEQYF. CDR3 nucleotide sequence: TGTGCCAGCAGTTTAGAATGGGTAGGGGGGTACGAGCAGTACTTC. Variable domain in full (rest from reference TRBV28 and TRBJ2-7): DVKVTQSSRYLVKRTGEKVFLECVQDMDHENMFWYRQDPGLGLRLIYFSYDVKMKEKGDIPEGYSVSREKKERFSLILESASTNQTSMYLCASSLEWVGGYEQYFGPGTRLTVT.

The V gene is TRBV6-6, the J gene TRBJ1-3; no definite D call. The CDR3 has 16 amino acids. The V end was cut by 1 base, the J end by 6 bases, with 16 bases between. Germline V gene sequence: CDR1 MNHNY, CDR2 SVGAGI (reference sequence). CDR3 protein: CASSYFPRRPENTIYF. The CDR3 region has the DNA TGTGCCAGCAGTTACTTCCCGAGACGACCGGAAAACACCATATATTTT.

The chain links TRBV7-2 to TRBJ1-5, with TRBD1 matching over 9 bases. V gave up 1 base and J gave up 7 bases; unmatched junction bases: 8. CDR3 size: 16 residues. Germline assignment: CDR1 SGHTA and CDR2 FQGNSA. The CDR3 sequence: CASSLDVGDRVQPQHF. In DNA form, the CDR3 reads TGTGCCAGCAGCTTAGATGTCGGGGACAGGGTCCAGCCCCAGCATTTT.

For the CDR3, the DNA is TGTGCCAGCAGCCTGAGACAGGCGGCGGGCTATGGCTACACCTTC. Translating gives CASSLRQAAGYGYTF. The rearrangement links TRBV7-2 to TRBJ1-2; D might be TRBD1 (6 bases). The germline V gene encodes CDR1 SGHTA and CDR2 FQGNSA. V dropped 5 bases and J dropped 4 bases, with 17 bases sitting between them. The CDR3 length is 15 residues.

Concerning this clonotype itself: A much larger clone is a single base away; this may be a read error. The chain combines TRBV6-6 with TRBJ1-2, with D possibly being TRBD1 (5 bases). The CDR3 is made up of 16 amino acids. Germline assignment: CDR1 MNHNY and CDR2 SVGAGI (reference sequence). V gave up 0 bases and J gave up 6 bases, with 17 bases separating them. CDR3 region: CASSYSGGGSDHGYTF. The CDR3, as DNA: TGTGCCAGCAGTTACTCGGGGGGAGGGTCCGACCATGGCTACACCTTC.